This T cell receptor (beta chain) was sequenced in a study of CD8 T cells in Susac syndrome. Overall study context: When blood was drawn, the patients with Susac syndrome were therapy-naive, on corticosteroids, or on intravenous immunoglobulin alone. Study-level results: None of the CD4+ T cell repertoires in Susac syndrome showed clonal expansion.

As concerns this clonotype: Its antigen is unknown.

CD8+ and CD4+ T cells were negatively isolated; TEMRA cells were FACS-enriched. Reverse transcription of about 0.45 to 1 ug RNA was performed with random hexamers. The TCR beta CDR3 was amplified by immunoSEQ multiplex PCR across 54 Vbeta, 13 Jbeta. TCRdb re-analysed the immunoSEQ multiplex PCR reads in MiXCR, keeping a single row per CDR3 protein. The data show roughly 100,000 distinct CDR3 sequences, around 94% seen once. CDR1 and CDR2 from the germline V gene are DFQATT and SNEGSKA (reference sequence). Between the trimmed V and J ends, which lost 5 bases and 1 base, there was a span of 8 bases. This CDR3 comprises 12 residues.

V usage is TRBV20-1 and J usage is TRBJ2-5; D gene uncertain. This TCR derives from a human donor with Susac syndrome. Sequencing input: CD4+ T cells from PBMCs. The CDR3 reads CSAEHLQETQYF. The CDR3 DNA follows: TGCAGTGCTGAACACCTCCAAGAGACCCAGTACTTC.